This T cell receptor beta chain was profiled in a study of blood T cell repertoires in COVID-19. TCRdb's table, derived via immunoSEQ multiplex PCR, lists solely in-frame clones and lacks some. The sample carries around 300,000 clones, nearly 90% recorded once. Cohort assignment relied on participant-reported clinical history. Sample: PBMCs or T cells enriched from blood (not recorded which). The clonotype originates from a woman aged 18 to 35 with acute COVID-19.

This chain's CDR3 is CASSRIAGGPYNEQFF. CDR3 DNA: TGTGCCAGCAGCAGAATAGCGGGAGGGCCTTACAATGAGCAGTTCTTC. The rearrangement uses TRBV11-2 and TRBJ2-1; 11 positions agree with TRBD2. The germline CDR1 and CDR2 sequences are SGHAT and FQNNGV. The length of the CDR3 is 16 residues. Trimming cost V 5 bases and J 4 bases; bases outside gene matches: 7.